Each of the 9 T cell receptor beta chains below was sequenced from the same sample in a study of CD8+ T cells in alopecia areata. Reverse transcribed after extraction, RNA yielded cDNA as the sequencing template. Libraries were prepared by immunoSEQ multiplex PCR; TCRdb keeps only in-frame clonotypes and omits some of them. Here the sample spans 130,000 to 150,000 clones, around 87% being singletons. This material consisted of CD8+ T cells sorted from blood, taken at week 0. The receptors derive from a human donor with alopecia areata.

The chain is built from TRBV15 and TRBJ2-3, with TRBD2 identical over 11 bases. The CDR3 is made up of 19 amino acids. V was pared by 0 bases and J by 2 bases, with 10 bases of the junction left unmatched. CDR1 and CDR2 from the germline V gene are LNHNV and YYDKDF (reference sequence). The CDR3 DNA follows: TGTGCCACCAGCAGAGATAATCCGACTAGCGGGGAAGTCACAGATACGCAGTATTTT. It yields the protein CATSRDNPTSGEVTDTQYF.

CDR3 coding DNA: TGTGCCAGTACCGGGGGGAATGAGCAGTTCTTC. Translated, it gives CASTGGNEQFF. This rearrangement joins TRBV19 to TRBJ2-1; 7 positions match TRBD2. This CDR3 comprises 11 residues. Trimming at V came to 7 bases and at J to 7 bases, leaving 1 base not matched to a gene. Germline assignment: CDR1 LNHDA and CDR2 SQIVND (reference sequence). The full variable domain, its missing parts supplied by reference TRBV19 and TRBJ2-1, is DGGITQSPKYLFRKEGQNVTLSCEQNLNHDAMYWYRQDPGQGLRLIYYSQIVNDFQKGDIAEGYSVSREKKESFPLTVTSAQKNPTAFYLCASTGGNEQFFGPGTRLTVL.

CDR3 DNA sequence: TGTGCCAGCAGTTTGGGCTATGGCTACACCTTC. Residues: CASSLGYGYTF. V is TRBV6-5 and J is TRBJ1-2; D is undetermined. This CDR3 has 11 residues. V lost 4 bases and J 4 bases, leaving 4 bases between the germline ends. Germline lookup yields CDR1 MNHEY and CDR2 SVGAGI.

The chain joins TRBV11-2 to TRBJ2-7, with D hard to call. Germline loops: CDR1 SGHAT, CDR2 FQNNGV. V lost 5 bases to trimming and J lost 3 bases, with 5 bases between them. This CDR3 comprises 11 residues. CDR3 protein: CASSTGYEQYF. DNA for the CDR3: TGTGCCAGCAGCACGGGCTACGAGCAGTACTTC.

This chain uses TRBV7-9 with TRBJ2-1; D may correspond to TRBD1 or TRBD2 (5 bases each). There are 14 residues in the CDR3. V shed 5 bases and J shed 6 bases, with 14 bases lying between them. Germline CDR1 and CDR2: SEHNR and FQNEAQ (reference sequence). CDR3: CASSPTDGTNEQFF. The CDR3 nucleotides read TGTGCCAGCAGCCCCACGGACGGGACCAATGAGCAGTTCTTC. The variable domain in full, completed from reference TRBV7-9 and TRBJ2-1, reads DTGVSQNPRHKITKRGQNVTFRCDPISEHNRLYWYRQTLGQGPEFLTYFQNEAQLEKSRLLSDRFSAERPKGSFSTLEIQRTEQGDSAMYLCASSPTDGTNEQFFGPGTRLTVL.

DNA of the CDR3: TGCGCCAGCAGCGCGGGGACGGCCGGTTACGAGCAGTACTTC. Protein: CASSAGTAGYEQYF. The chain uses TRBV5-1 and TRBJ2-7, with D possibly TRBD2 on 6 matching bases. The CDR3 runs to 14 residues. The V gene's germline CDR1 is SGHRS and CDR2 YFSETQ. V lost 4 bases to trimming and J lost 4 bases, with 15 bases between them.

In its sample, this clone was seen once. The chain combines TRBV7-9 with TRBJ2-1; 11 nucleotides agree with TRBD2. Germline V gives CDR1 SEHNR, CDR2 FQNEAQ (reference sequence). With 5 bases clipped from V and 1 base from J, the junction kept 10 bases outside the gene matches. The CDR3 totals 18 residues. CDR3 region: CASSQTSGGTGSYNEQFF. The CDR3 DNA is TGTGCCAGCAGCCAAACTAGCGGGGGCACCGGGTCCTACAATGAGCAGTTCTTC.

The rearrangement uses TRBV10-3 and TRBJ2-7, with D perhaps TRBD2 (7 bases). This CDR3 contains 14 residues. The ends were cut back, 3 bases at V and 3 bases at J, with 12 bases in the middle. The germline CDR1 and CDR2 sequences are ENHRY and SYGVKD. The CDR3 sequence is CAISDPGEGYEQYF. CDR3 DNA sequence: TGTGCCATCAGTGATCCAGGGGAGGGCTACGAGCAGTACTTC.

This clone has a single count. The chain is built from TRBV19 and TRBJ1-1; no definite D call. The CDR3 covers 11 residues. Germline CDR1 and CDR2: LNHDA and SQIVND (reference sequence). The V end lost 8 bases, the J end lost 0 bases, and 4 bases lay between the germline ends. CDR3 nucleotides: TGTGCCAGTGCCATGAACACTGAAGCTTTCTTT. Its protein is CASAMNTEAFF.